This TCR beta chain was sequenced during a study of shared clonotypes between healthy human individuals. Whole-study context: CD4 naive and CD4 memory each took three plates per donor, while CD8 naive took two and CD8 memory one.

After removal of 4 bases from V and 2 bases from J, the junction contained 9 bases not matched to a gene. The CDR3 runs 15 residues. CDR1 is SGHDT, CDR2 YYEEEE, per germline. CD45RO-negative cells were positively selected for CCR7, leaving out terminally differentiated effector memory CD45RA+ cells. General study findings and limits: Non-shared clonotypes displayed generation probabilities falling below those of clonotypes present in all four donors. The study found about 5% of naive CD4 clonotypes shared across a few donors.

Concerning this clone: The antigen is not known. At the DNA level, this CDR3 is encoded by other sequences in the same sample as well.

An even split of each subset's genomic DNA across several immunoSEQ plates was performed. Generated by immunoSEQ multiplex PCR, the TCRdb table keeps only in-frame clones and is missing some. The sample holds about 2.2 million clones, just under 95% seen once. The rearrangement uses TRBV5-6 and TRBJ2-7; 7 bases are shared with TRBD2. Specimen: naive CD8+ T cells from PBMCs. The sequence came from a young man in good health. Some clones in this sample may be carry-over from other donors' samples. The CDR3 spells CASSLGPGTTYEQYF. CDR3 nucleotides: TGTGCCAGCAGCCTAGGGCCAGGGACTACCTACGAGCAGTACTTC.